This T cell receptor (beta chain) was profiled in a study of blood T cell repertoires in COVID-19. Study background: The analysed material was cDNA or gDNA that came from T cells, B-cell-depleted T cells, or PBMCs.

CDR1 and CDR2 (germline): MNHEY, SVGAGI. CDR3 size: 14 residues. V gave up 6 bases and J gave up 3 bases, with 14 bases separating them. During active infection, Seattle patients enrolled and were then monitored through disease. Source study methods: Amplification from reference gene primers served as the basis for estimated nucleated cell counts. This table comes from immunoSEQ multiplex PCR, and its TCRdb copy is limited to in-frame clones, with some not included. V and J calls plus clone size are reproduced from that table; the DNA served to infer D and trimming. The table has under 250,000 clones, 70% to 90% seen once.

The clonotype originates from a woman aged 25-40 years with COVID-19, enrolled during active disease. J is TRBJ1-1 and V is TRBV6-5, with D possibly matching TRBD1 (6 bases). Sequences were obtained from peripheral blood. This CDR3 reads CASSPRGPDTEAFF. CDR3 bases: TGTGCCAGCAGCCCCAGGGGTCCCGACACTGAAGCTTTCTTT.